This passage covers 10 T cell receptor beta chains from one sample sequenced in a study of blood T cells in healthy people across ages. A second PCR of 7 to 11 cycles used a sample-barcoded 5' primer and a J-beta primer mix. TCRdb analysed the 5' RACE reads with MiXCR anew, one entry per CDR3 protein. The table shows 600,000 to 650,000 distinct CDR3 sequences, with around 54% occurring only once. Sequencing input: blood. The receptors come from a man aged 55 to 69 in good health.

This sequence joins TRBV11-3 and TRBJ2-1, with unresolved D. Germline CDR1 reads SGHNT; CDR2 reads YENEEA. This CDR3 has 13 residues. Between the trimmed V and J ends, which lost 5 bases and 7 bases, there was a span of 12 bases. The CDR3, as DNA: TGTGCCAGCAGCCAAGGGCTTCTAAATGAGCAGTTCTTC. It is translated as CASSQGLLNEQFF.

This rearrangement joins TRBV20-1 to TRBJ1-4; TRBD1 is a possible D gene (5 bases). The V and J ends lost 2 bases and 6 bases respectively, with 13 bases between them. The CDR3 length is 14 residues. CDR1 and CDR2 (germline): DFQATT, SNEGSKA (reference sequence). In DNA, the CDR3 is TGCAGTGCTAGACGCGGACATCTGGATGAAAAACTGTTTTTT. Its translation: CSARRGHLDEKLFF.

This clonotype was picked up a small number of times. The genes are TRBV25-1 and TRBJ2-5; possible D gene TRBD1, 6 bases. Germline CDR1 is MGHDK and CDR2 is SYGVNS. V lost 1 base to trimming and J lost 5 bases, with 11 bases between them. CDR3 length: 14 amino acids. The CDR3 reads CASSEFSGAETQYF. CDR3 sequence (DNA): TGTGCCAGCAGTGAATTTTCAGGGGCGGAGACCCAGTACTTC.

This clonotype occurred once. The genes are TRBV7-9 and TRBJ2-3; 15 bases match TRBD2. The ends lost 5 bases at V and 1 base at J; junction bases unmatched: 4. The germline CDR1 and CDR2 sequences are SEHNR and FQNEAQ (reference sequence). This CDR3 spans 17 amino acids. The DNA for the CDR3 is TGTGCCAGCAGCCCCGGGACTAGCGGGGGGCGCACAGATACGCAGTATTTT. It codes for CASSPGTSGGRTDTQYF.

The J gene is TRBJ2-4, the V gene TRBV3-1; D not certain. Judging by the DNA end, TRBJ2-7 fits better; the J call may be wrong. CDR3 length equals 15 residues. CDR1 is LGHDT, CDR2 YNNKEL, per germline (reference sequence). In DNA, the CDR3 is TGTGCCAGCAGCCAAGATCGGACGAAAGTCCACGAGCAGTACTTC. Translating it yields CASSQDRTKVHEQYF.

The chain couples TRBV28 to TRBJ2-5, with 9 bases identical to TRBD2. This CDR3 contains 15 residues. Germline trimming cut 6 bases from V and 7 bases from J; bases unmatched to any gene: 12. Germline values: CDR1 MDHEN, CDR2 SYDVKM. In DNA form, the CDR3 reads TGTGCCAGCAGCTCGGGGGGAGCGGGGGGCGGGACCCAGTACTTC. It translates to CASSSGGAGGGTQYF. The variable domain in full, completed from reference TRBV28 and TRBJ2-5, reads DVKVTQSSRYLVKRTGEKVFLECVQDMDHENMFWYRQDPGLGLRLIYFSYDVKMKEKGDIPEGYSVSREKKERFSLILESASTNQTSMYLCASSSGGAGGGTQYFGPGTRLLVL.

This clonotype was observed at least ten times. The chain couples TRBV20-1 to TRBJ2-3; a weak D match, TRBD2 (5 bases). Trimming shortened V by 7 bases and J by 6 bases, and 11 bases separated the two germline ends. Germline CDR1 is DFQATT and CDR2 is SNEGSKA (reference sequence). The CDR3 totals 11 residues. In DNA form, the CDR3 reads TGCAGTGTACGGGAATATGATACGCAGTATTTT. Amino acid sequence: CSVREYDTQYF.

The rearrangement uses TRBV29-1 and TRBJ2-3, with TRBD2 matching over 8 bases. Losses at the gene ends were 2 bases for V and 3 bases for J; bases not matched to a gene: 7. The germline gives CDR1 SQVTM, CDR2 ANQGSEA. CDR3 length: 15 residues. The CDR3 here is CSVEKITGGTDTQYF. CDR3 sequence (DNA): TGCAGCGTTGAAAAGATTACGGGAGGGACAGATACGCAGTATTTT.

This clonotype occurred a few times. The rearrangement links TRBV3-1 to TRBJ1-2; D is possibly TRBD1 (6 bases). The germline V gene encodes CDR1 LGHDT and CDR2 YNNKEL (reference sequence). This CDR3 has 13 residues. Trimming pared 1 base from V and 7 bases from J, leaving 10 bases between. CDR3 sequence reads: CASSQGDTFGYTF. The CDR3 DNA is TGTGCCAGCAGCCAAGGGGACACATTTGGCTACACCTTC. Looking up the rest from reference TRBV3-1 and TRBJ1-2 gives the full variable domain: DTAVSQTPKYLVTQMGNDKSIKCEQNLGHDTMYWYKQDSKKFLKIMFSYNNKELIINETVPNRFSPKSPDKAHLNLHINSLELGDSAVYFCASSQGDTFGYTFGSGTRLTVV.

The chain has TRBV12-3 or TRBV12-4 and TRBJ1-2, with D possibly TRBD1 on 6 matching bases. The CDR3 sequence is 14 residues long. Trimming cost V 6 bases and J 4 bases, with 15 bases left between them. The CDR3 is CASRQTGISYGYTF. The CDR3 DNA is TGTGCCAGCAGACAAACAGGGATTTCCTATGGCTACACCTTC.